These 25 T cell receptor beta chains share one sample of origin, sequenced in a study of blood T cell repertoires in COVID-19. Sequencing used immunoSEQ multiplex PCR; TCRdb keeps in-frame clones, though not all of them. The table includes roughly 300,000 clones, 75% to 90% detected once. Sample: peripheral blood. These receptor sequences come from a woman between 40 and 50 years old who had recovered from COVID-19.

V and J are TRBV3-1 (or the pseudogene TRBV3-2) and TRBJ2-1, with 7 positions matching TRBD2. Germline loops: CDR1 LGHDT, CDR2 YNNKEL (reference sequence). V gave up 10 bases and J gave up 2 bases; unmatched junction bases: 5. The CDR3 runs to 13 residues. CDR3 in amino acids: CATTSGAYNEQFF. CDR3 in DNA: TGTGCCACCACAAGCGGGGCCTACAATGAGCAGTTCTTC.

V usage is TRBV14 and J usage is TRBJ2-7, with D perhaps TRBD1 (6 bases). The CDR3 spans 14 residues. Germline values: CDR1 SGHDN, CDR2 FVKESK. V lost 4 bases and J 5 bases, leaving 15 bases between the germline ends. The CDR3 sequence: CASSLHRDWNEQYF. As DNA, the CDR3 is TGTGCCAGCAGCCTTCACAGGGATTGGAACGAGCAGTACTTC.

The chain has TRBV4-1 and TRBJ1-5; D not certain. V lost 0 bases and J lost 5, with 17 bases in between. CDR3 length: 17 residues. Germline lookup yields CDR1 MGHRA and CDR2 YSYEKL. CDR3 sequence: CASSQDGTALIYQPQHF. CDR3 nucleotide sequence: TGCGCCAGCAGCCAAGATGGCACAGCCCTGATATATCAGCCCCAGCATTTT.

The rearrangement links TRBV3-1 (or the pseudogene TRBV3-2) to TRBJ2-1, with D hard to call. V shed 3 bases and J shed 8 bases, with 8 bases lying between them. The CDR3 length is 12 residues. The germline gives CDR1 LGHDT, CDR2 YNNKEL (reference sequence). CDR3 coding DNA: TGTGCCAGCAGCCACCACAGAGATGAGCAGTTCTTC. Encoded protein: CASSHHRDEQFF.

V usage is TRBV28 and J usage is TRBJ1-2, with TRBD1 identical over 7 bases. The CDR3 covers 12 residues. V shed 3 bases and J 8 bases; nucleotides not matched to a gene: 3. Germline V gene data show CDR1 as MDHEN and CDR2 as SYDVKM. DNA for the CDR3: TGTGCCAGCAGTTTGGGACAGCCAGGCTACACCTTC. Amino acid sequence: CASSLGQPGYTF.

The rearrangement uses TRBV7-2 and TRBJ2-2; 14 bases are a match to TRBD2. After removal of 5 bases from V and 5 bases from J, the junction contained 4 bases not matched to a gene. Germline values: CDR1 SGHTA, CDR2 FQGNSA. The CDR3 spans 16 residues. The CDR3 DNA is TGTGCCAGCAGCCCGCGACTAGCGGGGGGGACCGGGGAGCTGTTTTTT. It translates to CASSPRLAGGTGELFF.

The rearrangement uses TRBV3-1 (or the pseudogene TRBV3-2) and TRBJ1-2, with TRBD1 matching over 11 bases. V dropped 4 bases and J dropped 7; count of bases not matched to a gene: 5. This CDR3 has 14 residues. The germline V gene has CDR1 LGHDT and CDR2 YNNKEL (reference sequence). DNA for the CDR3: TGTGCCAGCAGCCGAGCCGGGACAGGGGGTGGCTACACCTTC. Its translation: CASSRAGTGGGYTF.

The V call is TRBV7-2, the J call TRBJ2-3; the match to TRBD2 covers 8 bases. This CDR3 is 17 amino acids long. The J segment lost 4 bases and the V segment lost 1 base, leaving 10 bases of the junction unmatched. Looked up from germline, CDR1 is SGHTA and CDR2 is FQGNSA. This chain's CDR3 is CASSLVAGGAIADTQYF. The CDR3 nucleotides read TGTGCCAGCAGCTTAGTGGCCGGGGGGGCTATCGCAGATACGCAGTATTTT.

This sequence joins TRBV11-2 and TRBJ1-2; D possibly corresponds to TRBD1 (6 bases). V was cut by 2 bases and J by 1 base, with 11 bases left in between. This CDR3 is 15 amino acids long. Germline values: CDR1 SGHAT, CDR2 FQNNGV. The CDR3 spells CASSLHTGSNYGYTF. The CDR3 DNA sequence: TGTGCCAGCAGCTTACACACAGGGAGTAACTATGGCTACACCTTC.

For the CDR3, the DNA is TGTGCCAGCAGCTCTAGCGCCAGCACAGATACGCAGTATTTT. Its translation is CASSSSASTDTQYF. V gene TRBV9 combines with J gene TRBJ2-3; D perhaps matches TRBD2 (6 bases). Trimming left V 4 bases short and J 0 bases short, with 9 bases between. The germline V gene encodes CDR1 SGDLS and CDR2 YYNGEE. CDR3 length equals 14 residues. The variable domain in full, with the rest retrieved from reference TRBV9 and TRBJ2-3, is DSGVTQTPKHLITATGQRVTLRCSPRSGDLSVYWYQQSLDQGLQFLIQYYNGEERAKGNILERFSAQQFPDLHSELNLSSLELGDSALYFCASSSSASTDTQYFGPGTRLTVL.

In DNA, the CDR3 is TGTGCCAGCAGTAGCGGGGGCTACACAGATACGCAGTATTTT. This translates into CASSSGGYTDTQYF. The V gene is TRBV28, the J gene TRBJ2-3, with TRBD2 identical over 8 bases. The length of the CDR3 is 14 residues. Germline CDR1 is MDHEN and CDR2 is SYDVKM. J lost 2 bases, V lost 5 bases, and 3 bases had no gene match.

The rearrangement joins TRBV9 to TRBJ2-1; 7 bases map to TRBD1. Germline V gene data show CDR1 as SGDLS and CDR2 as YYNGEE. The CDR3 is 12 residues long. V dropped 3 bases and J dropped 10; count of bases not matched to a gene: 4. The DNA for the CDR3 is TGTGCCAGCAGCGAACAGGGGAAAGAGCAGTTCTTC. As protein: CASSEQGKEQFF.

The sample holds one count of this clone. This chain uses TRBV7-9 with TRBJ2-2; D unclear. This CDR3 region has 17 residues. V lost 6 bases to trimming and J lost 2 bases, with 19 bases between them. The germline gives CDR1 SEHNR, CDR2 FQNEAQ (reference sequence). CDR3 nucleotide sequence: TGTGCCAGCAGATACCCCCCCGTTGCCCTAAACACCGGGGAGCTGTTTTTT. Translation gives CASRYPPVALNTGELFF.

The gene calls are TRBV2 and TRBJ2-3; weak D call: TRBD1 (8 bases). Trimming took 4 bases from V and 4 from J, leaving 12 bases between them. CDR3 length: 14 residues. CDR1 SNHLY and CDR2 FYNNEI come from the germline V gene. The CDR3 DNA reads TGTGCCAGCAGTGTTACAGGGGGGGCAGATACGCAGTATTTT. Its protein product is CASSVTGGADTQYF.

The chain employs TRBV9 and TRBJ1-1, with TRBD1 matching 7 bases. The V segment lost 4 bases and the J segment 1 base; nucleotides outside the gene matches: 4. Germline V CDR1 and CDR2: SGDLS, YYNGEE. CDR3 size: 14 residues. The CDR3, as DNA: TGTGCCAGCAGCATACAGGGGAAGAACACTGAAGCTTTCTTT. This sequence encodes CASSIQGKNTEAFF.

V and J are TRBV7-8 and TRBJ2-7, with a tentative D call TRBD1 (5 bases). V lost 5 bases to trimming and J lost 4 bases, with 15 bases between them. The CDR3 covers 14 residues. CDR1 is SGHVS, CDR2 FQNEAQ, per germline. The CDR3 region has the DNA TGTGCCAGCAGCCCGGACAACCCAGTTTACGAGCAGTACTTC. Its translation is CASSPDNPVYEQYF.

The rearrangement links TRBV9 to TRBJ1-2; D is uncertain. V was shortened by 0 bases and J by 7 bases, with 13 bases between the two germline ends. CDR1 is SGDLS, CDR2 YYNGEE, per germline. This CDR3 has 14 residues. Written as DNA, the CDR3 is TGTGCCAGCAGCGTAGTGGATTGGGCCTCTGGCTACACCTTC. Translating it yields CASSVVDWASGYTF.

This clone turned up a few times. V is TRBV28 and J is TRBJ1-4; 8 bases fit TRBD1. The V segment lost 10 bases and the J segment 8 bases; nucleotides outside the gene matches: 12. The CDR3 extends over 14 amino acids. Germline CDR1 reads MDHEN; CDR2 reads SYDVKM. The CDR3: CATPADRGGEKLFF. CDR3 in DNA: TGTGCCACCCCTGCTGACAGGGGAGGGGAAAAACTGTTTTTT. The full variable domain, rest sourced from reference TRBV28 and TRBJ1-4, is DVKVTQSSRYLVKRTGEKVFLECVQDMDHENMFWYRQDPGLGLRLIYFSYDVKMKEKGDIPEGYSVSREKKERFSLILESASTNQTSMYLCATPADRGGEKLFFGSGTQLSVL.

The chain combines TRBV30 with TRBJ2-3, with TRBD1 matching over 9 bases. Germline V gives CDR1 GTSNPN, CDR2 SVGIG (reference sequence). The CDR3 totals 16 residues. The junction had 13 bases not matched to a gene; V was cut back by 5 bases and J by 4 bases. The CDR3 bases are TGTGCCTGGGGTCAACCGTACAGGGGGCTCGCAGATACGCAGTATTTT. The encoded protein is CAWGQPYRGLADTQYF.

For the CDR3, the DNA is TGTGCCAGCAGTGTCCCGGGACAGGGCCGTAATTCACCCCTCCACTTT. Its translation is CASSVPGQGRNSPLHF. The chain uses TRBV2 and TRBJ1-6; 9 bases map to TRBD1. V lost 4 bases and J lost 6; bases outside the gene matches: 7. The CDR3 is 16 amino acids. Per germline, CDR1 SNHLY and CDR2 FYNNEI.

The V and J genes are TRBV7-2 and TRBJ1-1; 9 bases agree with TRBD1. The V and J ends lost 5 bases and 5 bases, in that order; junction bases with no gene match: 6. Germline lookup yields CDR1 SGHTA and CDR2 FQGNSA. The CDR3 extends over 14 amino acids. This CDR3 is CASSQTGGWTEAFF. In DNA, the CDR3 is TGTGCCAGCAGCCAAACAGGGGGCTGGACTGAAGCTTTCTTT. The variable domain in full, with the rest retrieved from reference TRBV7-2 and TRBJ1-1, is GAGVSQSPSNKVTEKGKDVELRCDPISGHTALYWYRQSLGQGLEFLIYFQGNSAPDKSGLPSDRFSAERTGGSVSTLTIQRTQQEDSAVYLCASSQTGGWTEAFFGQGTRLTVV.

This chain connects TRBV2 to TRBJ1-1, with D possibly being TRBD1 (6 bases). V lost 3 bases, J lost 1 base, and 6 bases lay in between. The CDR3 is 13 residues long. Per the germline V gene, CDR1 is SNHLY and CDR2 is FYNNEI. The CDR3 here is CASSEDRNTEAFF. For the CDR3, the DNA is TGTGCCAGCAGTGAGGACAGGAACACTGAAGCTTTCTTT.

The chain has TRBV9 and TRBJ1-6, with a tentative D call TRBD1 (5 bases). Germline V gives CDR1 SGDLS, CDR2 YYNGEE. V was pared by 0 bases and J by 8 bases, with 12 bases between. The CDR3 has 15 amino acids. The CDR3 DNA follows: TGTGCCAGCAGCGTAGTCCCAGGGTGGGATTCACCCCTCCACTTT. Its translation: CASSVVPGWDSPLHF.

This clone occurred once. The genes are TRBV29-1 and TRBJ2-1, with 9 bases identical to TRBD1. Germline CDR1 SQVTM, CDR2 ANQGSEA. The CDR3 contains 15 residues. After removal of 4 bases from V and 2 bases from J, the junction contained 6 bases not matched to a gene. The CDR3 DNA sequence: TGCAGCGTTGGCCGGACAGGGGCCACCTACAATGAGCAGTTCTTC. Amino acids: CSVGRTGATYNEQFF.

The chain joins TRBV6-5 to TRBJ2-5; D possibly corresponds to TRBD1 (5 bases). This CDR3 spans 15 amino acids. CDR1 is MNHEY, CDR2 SVGAGI, per germline. The V end lost 2 bases, the J end lost 5 bases, and 15 bases lay between the germline ends. The CDR3 loop is CASSYEPGPWETQYF. CDR3 in DNA: TGTGCCAGCAGTTACGAGCCAGGGCCGTGGGAGACCCAGTACTTC.